The 25 T cell receptor beta chains presented below share a single source sample, sequenced in a study of technical replicates of blood from a handful of donors. The assay was immunoSEQ multiplex PCR, and TCRdb's table has in-frame clones only and misses some. In the table there are 77,000 or so clones, around nine tenths of which are singletons. Sequencing used T cells isolated from PBMCs. All receptors come from a human donor in good health.

The genes are TRBV9 and TRBJ2-3; D is uncertain. Germline V CDR1 and CDR2: SGDLS, YYNGEE. Trimming stripped 2 bases from V and 2 bases from J, with 12 bases between. The CDR3 loop spans 15 amino acids. CDR3 nucleotides: TGTGCCAGCAGCGTTTACGGCGGTCTCACAGATACGCAGTATTTT. Protein sequence: CASSVYGGLTDTQYF.

This clone is a singleton in its sample. V is TRBV5-1 and J is TRBJ1-1, with 10 bases identical to TRBD1. This CDR3 spans 14 amino acids. Germline V CDR1 and CDR2: SGHRS, YFSETQ. Trimming removed 4 bases from V and 4 bases from J; junction bases left unmatched: 4. CDR3 region: CASSDRDRGTEAFF. The DNA of the CDR3 is TGCGCCAGCAGCGACCGGGACAGGGGCACTGAAGCTTTCTTT.

There are a few counts of this clone. The CDR3 sequence: CASSDRDLRNTEAFF. In DNA, the CDR3 is TGTGCCAGCAGCGACCGGGACTTGAGGAACACTGAAGCTTTCTTT. This rearrangement joins TRBV7-8 to TRBJ1-1; a weak D match, TRBD1 (5 bases). CDR3 length: 15 amino acids. Germline lookup yields CDR1 SGHVS and CDR2 FQNEAQ. Between the trimmed V and J ends, which lost 5 bases and 1 base, there was a span of 14 bases.

The chain joins TRBV14 to TRBJ1-2; D uncertain. V lost 1 base, J lost 7 bases, and 10 bases lay in between. The germline CDR1 and CDR2 sequences are SGHDN and FVKESK. The CDR3 contains 13 residues. DNA for the CDR3: TGTGCCAGCAGCCAAGTAACAGTTGCTGGCTACACCTTC. This encodes CASSQVTVAGYTF.

This chain joins TRBV5-1 and TRBJ1-1; D not certain. Germline V gene lookup returns CDR1 SGHRS and CDR2 YFSETQ. There are 14 residues in the CDR3. Between the trimmed V and J ends, which lost 4 bases and 4 bases, there was a span of 14 bases. This CDR3 reads CASSGREGTTEAFF. CDR3 nucleotides: TGCGCCAGCAGCGGGAGGGAGGGTACCACTGAAGCTTTCTTT.

In DNA form, the CDR3 reads TGTGCCAGCAGTTACGGGCAGTACTACGAGCAGTACTTC. Amino acids: CASSYGQYYEQYF. The chain recombines TRBV6-5 with TRBJ2-7; no reliable D call. The V and J ends lost 2 bases and 3 bases respectively, with 8 bases between them. The CDR3 contains 13 residues. CDR1 MNHEY and CDR2 SVGAGI come from the germline V gene.

The rearrangement uses TRBV9 and TRBJ1-4; TRBD1 matches at 7 bases. There are 16 residues in the CDR3. J was trimmed by 2 bases and V by 3 bases; bases with no gene match: 7. CDR1 and CDR2 (germline): SGDLS, YYNGEE. The CDR3 nucleotides are TGTGCCAGCAGCGCCAGGGGGAAGGGGACTAATGAAAAACTGTTTTTT. This translates into CASSARGKGTNEKLFF. Filled out from reference TRBV9 and TRBJ1-4, the complete variable domain reads DSGVTQTPKHLITATGQRVTLRCSPRSGDLSVYWYQQSLDQGLQFLIQYYNGEERAKGNILERFSAQQFPDLHSELNLSSLELGDSALYFCASSARGKGTNEKLFFGSGTQLSVL.

This clone was detected once. The chain has TRBV4-2 and TRBJ2-7; no clear D. The CDR3 extends over 13 amino acids. Per the germline V gene, CDR1 is LGHNA and CDR2 is YNFKEQ. V was shortened by 1 base and J by 4 bases, with 8 bases between the two germline ends. The CDR3 region is CASSQVPSYEQYF. In DNA, the CDR3 is TGTGCCAGCAGCCAAGTACCCAGTTACGAGCAGTACTTC.

This chain joins TRBV6-1 and TRBJ2-7, with D uncertain. CDR1 and CDR2 (germline): MNHNS, SASEGT. The ends were cut back, 5 bases at V and 3 bases at J, with 8 bases in the middle. The CDR3 length is 12 residues. The CDR3, as DNA: TGTGCCAGCAGTCCGTTCGTCTACGAGCAGTACTTC. Its protein is CASSPFVYEQYF.

CDR3 in amino acids: CASSPSGDYGYTF. In DNA, the CDR3 is TGTGCCAGCTCACCATCAGGGGACTATGGCTACACCTTC. This sequence joins TRBV18 and TRBJ1-2; possibly TRBD1 for D (6 bases). The CDR3 is 13 amino acids. V was trimmed by 2 bases and J by 3 bases, leaving 7 bases between them. Germline lookup yields CDR1 KGHSH and CDR2 LQKENI.

Comments on this clone: This same CDR3 is encoded by further DNA sequences in the sample. The V and J genes are TRBV5-1 and TRBJ2-7; D is possibly TRBD2 (6 bases). The germline V and J ends were trimmed by 0 bases and 7 bases, with 8 bases remaining between them. The CDR3 totals 12 residues. Looked up from germline, CDR1 is SGHRS and CDR2 is YFSETQ. CDR3 amino acids: CASSLVRGEQYF. The CDR3 DNA follows: TGCGCCAGCAGCTTGGTACGGGGGGAGCAGTACTTC.

The chain employs TRBV6-5 and TRBJ2-7, with 12 bases fitting TRBD2. V gave up 0 bases and J gave up 4 bases; unmatched junction bases: 4. CDR3 length: 16 residues. Germline CDR1 MNHEY, CDR2 SVGAGI. The CDR3 nucleotides are TGTGCCAGCAGTTACTCCCGGACTAGCGGGAATTACGAGCAGTACTTC. As protein: CASSYSRTSGNYEQYF.

The V call is TRBV28, the J call TRBJ1-4; 8 positions match TRBD1. CDR1 and CDR2 from the germline V gene are MDHEN and SYDVKM. The CDR3 runs 15 residues. Trimming removed 5 bases from V and 7 bases from J; junction bases left unmatched: 9. CDR3 in amino acids: CASSLADRVAEKLFF. CDR3 DNA: TGTGCCAGCAGTCTCGCGGACAGGGTCGCTGAAAAACTGTTTTTT.

The CDR3 DNA sequence: TGTGCCAGCAGCTTACTTAATGAGCAGTTCTTC. Translated: CASSLLNEQFF. V and J are TRBV7-9 and TRBJ2-1; D is unresolved. In germline, CDR1 is SEHNR, CDR2 FQNEAQ (reference sequence). V was trimmed by 2 bases and J by 7 bases, leaving 3 bases between them. The CDR3 covers 11 residues. The full variable domain, rest sourced from reference TRBV7-9 and TRBJ2-1, is DTGVSQNPRHKITKRGQNVTFRCDPISEHNRLYWYRQTLGQGPEFLTYFQNEAQLEKSRLLSDRFSAERPKGSFSTLEIQRTEQGDSAMYLCASSLLNEQFFGPGTRLTVL.

This chain joins TRBV19 and TRBJ2-1; the match to TRBD2 covers 10 bases. The CDR3 is 17 residues long. In germline, CDR1 is LNHDA, CDR2 SQIVND (reference sequence). With V trimmed by 6 bases and J by 8 bases, 16 bases remained unmatched. CDR3 residues: CASSFSSGSYGSYEQFF. CDR3 nucleotides: TGTGCCAGTAGCTTTTCTAGCGGGAGTTACGGGTCCTATGAGCAGTTCTTC.

This chain's CDR3 is CASTLQGAAEAFF. CDR3 DNA sequence: TGCGCCAGCACGCTACAGGGGGCGGCTGAAGCTTTCTTT. The genes are TRBV5-1 and TRBJ1-1; 9 bases match TRBD1. J gave up 6 bases and V 6 bases, and 6 bases lay outside the gene matches. CDR1 SGHRS and CDR2 YFSETQ come from the germline V gene. The length of the CDR3 is 13 residues.

This clone was counted once. The J gene is TRBJ2-1, the V gene TRBV15, with a tentative D call TRBD1 (7 bases). The ends were cut back, 1 base at V and 4 bases at J, with 14 bases in the middle. Per the germline V gene, CDR1 is LNHNV and CDR2 is YYDKDF (reference sequence). The CDR3 totals 16 residues. CDR3 sequence reads: CATSRVRQGGYNEQFF. CDR3 sequence (DNA): TGTGCCACCAGCAGAGTACGACAGGGAGGATACAATGAGCAGTTCTTC.

The chain combines TRBV7-9 with TRBJ1-1; D not resolved. Germline V lookup: CDR1 SEHNR, CDR2 FQNEAQ (reference sequence). Trimming removed 5 bases from V and 5 bases from J, with 9 bases in between. The CDR3 covers 12 residues. The CDR3 DNA sequence: TGTGCCAGCAGCCCCCACTTGACTGAAGCTTTCTTT. It translates to CASSPHLTEAFF.

The CDR3 loop reads CACYRGGLYGYTF. Here the CDR3 DNA reads TGTGCCTGTTACAGGGGCGGTCTCTATGGCTACACCTTC. This chain joins TRBV30 and TRBJ1-2; 7 positions agree with TRBD1. This CDR3 region has 13 residues. V shed 6 bases, J shed 4 bases, and the junction held 8 bases outside the gene matches. Germline CDR1 is GTSNPN and CDR2 is SVGIG (reference sequence).

The chain links TRBV30 to TRBJ2-1; TRBD2 might be the D (6 bases). This CDR3 has 14 residues. The germline V gene has CDR1 GTSNPN and CDR2 SVGIG (reference sequence). V was clipped by 4 bases and J by 0 bases, with 10 bases between them. In DNA, the CDR3 is TGTGCCTGGAAGGCTAGCGCCTCCTACAATGAGCAGTTCTTC. Amino acids: CAWKASASYNEQFF.

The chain links TRBV5-1 to TRBJ2-2; TRBD1 aligns across 7 bases. V lost 0 bases and J lost 7; bases outside the gene matches: 3. Germline-derived CDR1 and CDR2 are SGHRS and YFSETQ. This CDR3 region has 14 residues. DNA of the CDR3: TGCGCCAGCAGCTTGGGACAGGGTAACGGGGAGCTGTTTTTT. It codes for CASSLGQGNGELFF.

The chain joins TRBV7-9 to TRBJ2-1, with TRBD1 matching 7 bases. With 5 bases clipped from V and 5 bases from J, the junction kept 6 bases outside the gene matches. The CDR3 has 14 amino acids. Germline CDR1 and CDR2: SEHNR and FQNEAQ (reference sequence). DNA of the CDR3: TGTGCCAGCAGCCGACAGGGACAAGACAATGAGCAGTTCTTC. It encodes CASSRQGQDNEQFF. The whole variable domain, remainder taken from reference TRBV7-9 and TRBJ2-1, is DTGVSQNPRHKITKRGQNVTFRCDPISEHNRLYWYRQTLGQGPEFLTYFQNEAQLEKSRLLSDRFSAERPKGSFSTLEIQRTEQGDSAMYLCASSRQGQDNEQFFGPGTRLTVL.

This chain links TRBV6-1 with TRBJ1-5; TRBD1 might be the D (5 bases). Trimming removed 0 bases at V and 6 bases at J, with 9 bases between. Germline CDR1 MNHNS, CDR2 SASEGT. This CDR3 has 14 residues. This CDR3 is CASSEAGGVQPQHF. CDR3 nucleotides: TGTGCCAGCAGTGAAGCTGGGGGGGTTCAGCCCCAGCATTTT.

This chain links TRBV7-9 with TRBJ1-5; D not resolved. There are 14 residues in the CDR3. Trimming stripped 5 bases from V and 6 bases from J, with 14 bases between. From germline, CDR1 is SEHNR and CDR2 FQNEAQ (reference sequence). The CDR3 sequence: CASSPILAGQPQHF. In DNA, the CDR3 is TGTGCCAGCAGCCCCATCCTCGCCGGTCAGCCCCAGCATTTT.

This clone was detected only once. V usage is TRBV30 and J usage is TRBJ2-2, with D uncertain. Trimming left V 4 bases short and J 4 bases short, with 7 bases between. The V gene's germline CDR1 is GTSNPN and CDR2 SVGIG (reference sequence). This CDR3 has 12 residues. Written as DNA, the CDR3 is TGTGCCTGGACAGTTTCCACCGGGGAGCTGTTTTTT. Residues: CAWTVSTGELFF.